These 2 T cell receptor beta chains were all obtained from the same sample, sequenced in a study of identical twins. TCRdb passed the 5' RACE reads through MiXCR, listing each CDR3 protein once. Here the sample spans over 200,000 distinct CDR3 sequences, about a tenth being singletons. Sequencing was done on a sample of memory (CD45RO+) T cells sorted from blood. Receptors were obtained from a woman aged 18-29 years in good health.

The V gene is TRBV7-9, the J gene TRBJ1-2; the match to TRBD1 covers 8 bases. Trimming removed 3 bases from V and 8 bases from J; junction bases left unmatched: 5. There are 13 residues in the CDR3. Germline loops: CDR1 SEHNR, CDR2 FQNEAQ (reference sequence). The CDR3 region is CASSLTGVEGYTF. CDR3 in DNA: TGTGCCAGCAGCTTGACAGGGGTCGAAGGCTACACCTTC.

This clonotype was detected ten times or more. The chain recombines TRBV20-1 with TRBJ2-7, with D perhaps matching TRBD2 (6 bases). The CDR3 has 14 residues. Germline CDR1 is DFQATT and CDR2 is SNEGSKA (reference sequence). V was cut by 0 bases and J by 3 bases, with 12 bases left in between. CDR3 DNA sequence: TGCAGTGCTAGAGATGGGGGGAACTACTACGAGCAGTACTTC. Its translation: CSARDGGNYYEQYF.